The 5 T cell receptor beta chains listed next were all sequenced from one sample in a study of control samples from healthy donors and cancer patients. Clones were sequenced by immunoSEQ multiplex PCR, and TCRdb holds only the in-frame ones, with some missing. The sample has roughly 100,000 clones; about nine tenths are singletons. The specimen was blood. The receptors originated from a human donor in good health. The donor label of this sample is uncertain.

V and J are TRBV6-1 and TRBJ1-5; D is ambiguous. Germline lookup yields CDR1 MNHNS and CDR2 SASEGT. Trimming cost V 0 bases and J 2 bases, with 5 bases left between them. CDR3 length: 14 amino acids. The DNA for the CDR3 is TGTGCCAGCAGTGAAGCGTCAGGCAATCAGCCCCAGCATTTT. As protein: CASSEASGNQPQHF.

This chain links TRBV6-1 with TRBJ1-2; D is perhaps TRBD1 (6 bases). Trimming removed 2 bases from V and 5 bases from J, with 15 bases in between. This CDR3 has 15 residues. Per germline, CDR1 MNHNS and CDR2 SASEGT. The CDR3: CASSEQGSLWYGYTF. CDR3 bases: TGTGCCAGCAGTGAACAGGGGTCGCTTTGGTATGGCTACACCTTC.

The rearrangement joins TRBV7-8 to TRBJ2-2; D unclear. This CDR3 spans 14 amino acids. Trimming took off 1 base at V and 4 bases at J, with 7 bases between the two ends. Germline V gene lookup returns CDR1 SGHVS and CDR2 FQNEAQ. The CDR3: CASSLGRTTGELFF. CDR3 bases: TGTGCCAGCAGCTTAGGGCGGACCACCGGGGAGCTGTTTTTT.

CDR3 nucleotide sequence: TGTGCCAGCAGCTTGGCCCGGGCAGGGGGGACAGATACGCAGTATTTT. This gives the protein CASSLARAGGTDTQYF. This chain connects TRBV5-6 to TRBJ2-3; tentatively, D is TRBD1 (7 bases). The V end was cut by 0 bases, the J end by 3 bases, with 14 bases between. The CDR3 totals 16 residues. The germline CDR1 and CDR2 sequences are SGHDT and YYEEEE.

The V and J genes are TRBV4-3 and TRBJ1-6, with 10 nucleotides matching TRBD1. The germline V gene encodes CDR1 LGHNA and CDR2 YSLEER. The CDR3 extends over 16 amino acids. The V segment lost 0 bases and the J segment 6 bases; nucleotides outside the gene matches: 2. The CDR3: CASSQDRDRGNSPLHF. The CDR3 nucleotides are TGCGCCAGCAGCCAAGACCGGGACAGGGGTAATTCACCCCTCCACTTT.